This TCR beta chain was captured in a study of graft-versus-host responses after intestinal transplantation. For the study at large: Isolated intestinal, liver-intestinal, or multivisceral transplants were what recipients had. Uniformly, recipients were administered anti-thymocyte globulin induction with subsequent tacrolimus and steroids for approximately three years.

General study points: Researchers found peak circulating GvH clone levels linked to early post-transplant HvG declines. Some GvH clones appeared in ileal mucosa or blood before recipient bone marrow.

Repertoires were generated with immunoSEQ multiplex PCR, while TCRdb's copy carries only in-frame clones and drops some. The sample holds more than 95,000 clones, 92% seen once. Regarding this clone: The target antigen is unknown.

Sample: unstimulated CD4+ T cells sorted from spleen or lymph node cells, taken before intestinal transplant. The sequence came from a human donor who received an intestinal transplant.

The CDR3 here is CASSPLLADSYEQYF. The CDR3 DNA is TGTGCCAGCTCACCACTGCTAGCGGATTCCTACGAGCAGTACTTC. This chain links TRBV18 with TRBJ2-7; TRBD2 agrees at 7 bases. Germline V gene sequence: CDR1 KGHSH, CDR2 LQKENI. The CDR3 runs to 15 residues. J was trimmed by 1 base and V by 1 base; bases with no gene match: 4.